This T cell receptor (beta chain) was sequenced for a study of technical replicates of blood from a few donors. V shed 6 bases and J shed 4 bases, with 12 bases lying between them. The CDR3 contains 13 residues. The germline CDR1 and CDR2 sequences are MNHEY and SVGAGI. Measured with immunoSEQ multiplex PCR; TCRdb has only the in-frame clones, and not every one. The repertoire holds about 100,000 clones, with approximately 96% as singletons. A word on this clone: The identical CDR3 is also encoded by other nucleotide sequences in the sample.

The sequence was obtained from a human donor in good health. Sequenced: T cells isolated from PBMCs. J is TRBJ1-2 and V is TRBV6-5, with D perhaps matching TRBD1 (6 bases). The CDR3 loop reads CASSQGGSYGYTF. The CDR3 DNA reads TGTGCCAGCAGCCAAGGGGGAAGCTATGGCTACACCTTC.